This passage covers 13 T cell receptor beta chains from one sample sequenced in a study of T cell changes during pregnancy in multiple sclerosis. TCRdb's copy holds only in-frame clones and misses some; the assay was immunoSEQ multiplex PCR. The table lists approximately 80,000 clones, around 93% of them singletons. Sequenced here: peripheral blood, sampled in the third trimester of pregnancy. These receptors were taken from a female donor with multiple sclerosis, enrolled in a pregnancy study.

In its sample, this clone was seen once. The chain employs TRBV10-2 and TRBJ2-7; 7 bases are shared with TRBD1. CDR3 size: 17 residues. Germline V lookup: CDR1 WSHSY, CDR2 SAAADI. Losses at the gene ends were 2 bases for V and 0 bases for J; bases not matched to a gene: 10. The CDR3 DNA reads as TGCGCCAGCAGTGAGCTTTTCGGTGGGACAGCCTCCTACGAGCAGTACTTC. It translates to CASSELFGGTASYEQYF.

The CDR3 loop is CSVEWDSVDGDSPLHF. CDR3 in DNA: TGCAGCGTTGAATGGGACAGCGTGGACGGCGATTCACCCCTCCACTTT. The rearrangement uses TRBV29-1 and TRBJ1-6, with 7 positions matching TRBD1. The V gene's germline CDR1 is SQVTM and CDR2 ANQGSEA. There are 16 residues in the CDR3. J lost 8 bases, V lost 2 bases, and 12 bases had no gene match.

The J gene is TRBJ1-4, the V gene TRBV6-1; D remains unclear. The CDR3 totals 15 residues. V lost 2 bases, J lost 3 bases, and 10 bases lay in between. From germline, CDR1 is MNHNS and CDR2 SASEGT. DNA of the CDR3: TGTGCCAGCAGTGAACCCGTCGACTCTAATGAAAAACTGTTTTTT. It translates to CASSEPVDSNEKLFF.

This clone was seen just once. The DNA for the CDR3 is TGTGCCAGCAGCTTAAGTCTAAATCAGCCCCAGCATTTT. As protein: CASSLSLNQPQHF. The rearrangement links TRBV7-6 to TRBJ1-5; D ambiguous. Germline CDR1 SGHVS, CDR2 FNYEAQ. The germline V and J ends were trimmed by 2 bases and 4 bases, with 6 bases remaining between them. This CDR3 spans 13 amino acids.

V gene TRBV9 combines with J gene TRBJ2-3; D perhaps matches TRBD1 (7 bases). V lost 4 bases to trimming and J lost 2 bases, with 17 bases between them. Germline V CDR1 and CDR2: SGDLS, YYNGEE. The CDR3 consists of 16 residues. The CDR3 DNA is TGTGCCAGCAGCACAGGGGCTAGCGAGTTCACAGATACGCAGTATTTT. Amino acid sequence: CASSTGASEFTDTQYF.

The CDR3 loop is CASSLGRGGGYTF. CDR3 coding DNA: TGTGCCAGCAGTTTGGGGAGGGGAGGGGGCTACACCTTC. V and J are TRBV27 and TRBJ1-2, with D maybe TRBD1 (5 bases). The CDR3 has 13 amino acids. CDR1 is MNHEY, CDR2 SMNVEV, per germline (reference sequence). Trimming left V 3 bases short and J 8 bases short, with 13 bases between.

V usage is TRBV9 and J usage is TRBJ1-1; 9 bases are a match to TRBD1. The germline CDR1 and CDR2 sequences are SGDLS and YYNGEE. J gave up 5 bases and V 3 bases, and 5 bases lay outside the gene matches. The CDR3 has 14 amino acids. This chain's CDR3 is CASSAWDRATEAFF. The CDR3 DNA sequence: TGTGCCAGCAGCGCTTGGGACAGGGCGACTGAAGCTTTCTTT. Full variable domain (rest looked up from reference TRBV9 and TRBJ1-1): DSGVTQTPKHLITATGQRVTLRCSPRSGDLSVYWYQQSLDQGLQFLIQYYNGEERAKGNILERFSAQQFPDLHSELNLSSLELGDSALYFCASSAWDRATEAFFGQGTRLTVV.

The chain uses TRBV4-1 and TRBJ2-2; 9 positions match TRBD2. This CDR3 comprises 16 residues. The trim removed 0 bases at V and 5 bases at J, leaving 4 bases unmatched. Per germline, CDR1 MGHRA and CDR2 YSYEKL. CDR3 in DNA: TGCGCCAGCAGCCAAGATGGTAGCGGGGGAACCGGGGAGCTGTTTTTT. The encoded protein is CASSQDGSGGTGELFF.

This chain joins TRBV5-1 and TRBJ2-3; D call uncertain. The V end was cut by 0 bases, the J end by 2 bases, with 4 bases between. This CDR3 is built from 13 residues. CDR1 is SGHRS, CDR2 YFSETQ, per germline. CDR3 in DNA: TGCGCCAGCAGCTTGGCCGTCACAGATACGCAGTATTTT. The encoded protein is CASSLAVTDTQYF.

CDR3 DNA: TGTGCCAGCGGATCGGGGGGGCTATACAATGAGCAGTTCTTC. This codes for CASGSGGLYNEQFF. The chain has TRBV9 and TRBJ2-1; 8 bases map to TRBD2. Germline trimming cut 7 bases from V and 4 bases from J; bases unmatched to any gene: 7. This CDR3 is 14 amino acids long. Germline-derived CDR1 and CDR2 are SGDLS and YYNGEE.

This rearrangement joins TRBV5-4 to TRBJ1-2; D might be TRBD1 (5 bases). This CDR3 contains 18 residues. Trimming took off 0 bases at V and 2 bases at J, with 20 bases between the two ends. CDR1 is SGHNT, CDR2 YYREEE, per germline (reference sequence). CDR3 loop: CASSLDPGNPASNYGYTF. Here the CDR3 DNA reads TGTGCCAGCAGCTTGGATCCAGGGAACCCAGCTTCAAACTATGGCTACACCTTC.

The V gene is TRBV18, the J gene TRBJ1-1; maybe TRBD1 (5 bases). The CDR3 has 16 amino acids. Germline CDR1 KGHSH, CDR2 LQKENI. Trimming left V 3 bases short and J 5 bases short, with 19 bases between. CDR3 in DNA: TGTGCCAGCTCACCCGTCGGGGGAGTCAAAGGTACTGAAGCTTTCTTT. Protein product: CASSPVGGVKGTEAFF.

The chain uses TRBV2 and TRBJ1-2; 9 positions agree with TRBD1. The germline gives CDR1 SNHLY, CDR2 FYNNEI. The CDR3 extends over 13 amino acids. V was clipped by 6 bases and J by 8 bases; unmatched bases: 7. This chain's CDR3 is CASSGWTGEGYTF. The CDR3 DNA is TGTGCCAGCAGCGGATGGACAGGGGAAGGCTACACCTTC.